What follows are 32 T cell receptor beta chains derived from one specimen sequenced in a study of response to subunit inactivated influenza vaccine (dated 2018 in TCRdb). The time point label on this specimen signifies: 45 to 50 days after influenza vaccine administration. The library relied on RT-PCR. Sequencing was performed on an Illumina HiSeq 2500. TCRdb itself trimmed the public reads at Q25 with fastp, ran MiXCR and retained productive beta chains. For every CDR3 protein sequence, its rows merge into one entry that carries the most common genes and DNA. A total of about 160,000 distinct CDR3 sequences appear in this sample, roughly a tenth of them only once. The ten largest clones represent 9.5% to 15% of the sample. Sequencing was performed on non-naive T cells sorted from PBMCs, taken 45 days after vaccination. The intended sense of this specimen's cell subset or site label: memory T cell fraction. These TCRs come from a middle-aged man who received an inactivated influenza vaccine. Donor details come from another sample of the same person, matched by shared clones.

This clonotype was observed at least ten times. DNA for the CDR3: TGTGCCAGCAGGGACCTAGCCACCGGGGAGCTGTTTTTT. Translation gives CASRDLATGELFF. This rearrangement joins TRBV6-1 to TRBJ2-2, with D maybe TRBD2 (5 bases). Trimming shortened V by 6 bases and J by 4 bases, and 9 bases separated the two germline ends. Per the germline V gene, CDR1 is MNHNS and CDR2 is SASEGT. The CDR3 has 13 residues.

This clonotype was recorded at least ten times. V and J are TRBV20-1 and TRBJ2-5; the D call may be TRBD1 or TRBD2 (6 bases each). Between the trimmed V and J ends, which lost 3 bases and 5 bases, there was a span of 19 bases. Per the germline V gene, CDR1 is DFQATT and CDR2 is SNEGSKA (reference sequence). The CDR3 has 15 residues. CDR3 protein: CSASRRGTTGETQYF. The CDR3 coding sequence is TGCAGTGCTAGTAGACGGGGGACAACCGGGGAGACCCAGTACTTC.

The V and J genes are TRBV4-1 and TRBJ2-5; 12 nucleotides agree with TRBD1. The germline CDR1 and CDR2 sequences are MGHRA and YSYEKL. The length of the CDR3 is 16 residues. J was trimmed by 5 bases and V by 4 bases; bases with no gene match: 8. CDR3 in amino acids: CASSPSGTGGWETQYF. In nucleotides, the CDR3 is TGCGCCAGCAGCCCTTCCGGGACAGGGGGCTGGGAGACCCAGTACTTC.

This clonotype was counted only a few times. J is TRBJ1-6 and V is TRBV12-3 or TRBV12-4; possibly TRBD1 for D (5 bases). The CDR3 totals 14 residues. Trimming removed 6 bases at V and 7 bases at J, with 13 bases between. CDR3 DNA: TGTGCCAGCAGGGGGGACTCCTTAAATTCACCCCTCCACTTT. It yields the protein CASRGDSLNSPLHF.

This clonotype appeared many times. The V gene is TRBV4-2, the J gene TRBJ1-4, with TRBD1 as a possible D gene (6 bases). The V end was cut by 0 bases, the J end by 2 bases, with 7 bases between. CDR1 LGHNA and CDR2 YNFKEQ come from the germline V gene. CDR3 size: 15 residues. Here the CDR3 reads CASSQDRGTNEKLFF. CDR3 coding DNA: TGTGCCAGCAGCCAAGATAGGGGGACTAATGAAAAACTGTTTTTT.

This clonotype was recorded many times. The chain carries TRBV27 and TRBJ2-3, with no clear D. Trimming cost V 6 bases and J 5 bases, with 12 bases left between them. The CDR3 covers 13 residues. CDR1 and CDR2 from the germline V gene are MNHEY and SMNVEV (reference sequence). This CDR3 is CASSPGLGDTQYF. CDR3 coding DNA: TGTGCCAGCAGCCCCGGCCTTGGAGATACGCAGTATTTT.

The genes are TRBV18 and TRBJ1-1; no definite D call. CDR3 length equals 14 residues. V was pared by 6 bases and J by 3 bases, with 14 bases between. Germline CDR1 reads KGHSH; CDR2 reads LQKENI. The CDR3 here is CASSPTTSYTEAFF. The DNA for the CDR3 is TGTGCCAGCTCCCCTACCACATCCTACACTGAAGCTTTCTTT. The whole variable domain, filled in from reference TRBV18 and TRBJ1-1, reads NAGVMQNPRHLVRRRGQEARLRCSPMKGHSHVYWYRQLPEEGLKFMVYLQKENIIDESGMPKERFSAEFPKEGPSILRIQQVVRGDSAAYFCASSPTTSYTEAFFGQGTRLTVV.

The chain links TRBV20-1 to TRBJ2-1, with 13 bases aligning to TRBD2. There are 16 residues in the CDR3. The trim removed 0 bases at V and 5 bases at J, leaving 4 bases unmatched. Per germline, CDR1 DFQATT and CDR2 SNEGSKA (reference sequence). The CDR3 loop is CSARERLAGGHNEQFF. The CDR3, as DNA: TGCAGTGCTAGAGAGAGACTAGCGGGAGGCCACAATGAGCAGTTCTTC.

This clonotype was picked up a small number of times. This chain joins TRBV10-2 and TRBJ2-5, with 7 bases that match TRBD2. The trim removed 0 bases at V and 6 bases at J, leaving 7 bases unmatched. Germline V gene sequence: CDR1 WSHSY, CDR2 SAAADI. The CDR3 totals 15 residues. CDR3 sequence (DNA): TGCGCCAGCAGTGAGTCAGCGGGGCGTGGGAAGACCCAGTACTTC. Protein product: CASSESAGRGKTQYF.

This sequence joins TRBV6-2 or TRBV6-3 and TRBJ1-2; D uncertain. V gave up 2 bases and J gave up 5 bases, with 18 bases separating them. The germline V gene encodes CDR1 MNHEY and CDR2 SVGEGT. The CDR3 has 16 residues. The CDR3 DNA sequence: TGTGCCAGCAGTTACGGTCAGTGGAGGGATCAATATGGCTACACCTTC. The encoded protein is CASSYGQWRDQYGYTF.

The V gene is TRBV19, the J gene TRBJ2-5, with D perhaps matching TRBD2 (7 bases). The CDR3 runs to 15 residues. V was trimmed by 5 bases and J by 5 bases, leaving 18 bases between them. CDR1 is LNHDA, CDR2 SQIVND, per germline (reference sequence). CDR3 DNA sequence: TGTGCCAGTAGTGTCAGGGGAGGGGATACGGAGACCCAGTACTTC. Its translation is CASSVRGGDTETQYF.

In this sample, this clonotype turned up many times. CDR3 bases: TGTGCCATCAGCAGAGTTGGACCAGGCTCTGGAAACACCATATATTTT. It translates to CAISRVGPGSGNTIYF. The chain couples TRBV10-3 to TRBJ1-3; D not resolved. Germline CDR1 ENHRY, CDR2 SYGVKD. Trimming removed 6 bases from V and 0 bases from J, with 15 bases in between. The CDR3 has 16 residues.

As to this clonotype: A much bigger clone sits one base away, suggesting this may be a read error. This chain uses TRBV5-6 with TRBJ2-3; 8 nucleotides agree with TRBD2. With V trimmed by 1 base and J by 10 bases, 14 bases remained unmatched. The CDR3 totals 16 residues. The V gene's germline CDR1 is SGHDT and CDR2 YYEEEE. The CDR3 protein is CASSLPVYGGAGAQYF. In nucleotides, the CDR3 is TGTGCCAGCAGCTTGCCGGTTTACGGGGGGGCCGGTGCGCAGTATTTT.

This clonotype was observed a few times. The chain has TRBV28 and TRBJ2-2, with D maybe TRBD2 (6 bases). V was pared by 7 bases and J by 4 bases, with 13 bases between. The CDR3 has 14 residues. In germline, CDR1 is MDHEN, CDR2 SYDVKM. The CDR3 coding sequence is TGTGCCAGCATTACGGCGGGGAGCACCGGGGAGCTGTTTTTT. Its translation: CASITAGSTGELFF.

V gene TRBV20-1 combines with J gene TRBJ2-3, with no clear D. The V gene lost 8 bases and the J gene lost 2 bases, with 17 bases spanning the gap. The CDR3 extends over 14 amino acids. Per the germline V gene, CDR1 is DFQATT and CDR2 is SNEGSKA (reference sequence). The CDR3 DNA sequence: TGCAGTCCCAGCGTGGCAGTTCCCACAGATACGCAGTATTTT. Residues: CSPSVAVPTDTQYF.

CDR3 loop: CAISESNRGSYGYTF. DNA for the CDR3: TGTGCCATCAGTGAGTCGAATCGAGGGTCGTATGGCTACACCTTC. V is TRBV10-3 and J is TRBJ1-2, with D hard to call. In germline, CDR1 is ENHRY, CDR2 SYGVKD. V was pared by 0 bases and J by 5 bases, with 13 bases between. This CDR3 spans 15 amino acids.

This clonotype was counted a few times. The chain joins TRBV18 to TRBJ2-5; 7 bases agree with TRBD1. Germline values: CDR1 KGHSH, CDR2 LQKENI. The CDR3 sequence is 14 residues long. The V segment lost 6 bases and the J segment 8 bases; nucleotides outside the gene matches: 12. CDR3 loop: CASSPDRSSLTQYF. The CDR3 DNA is TGTGCCAGCTCCCCGGACAGGAGCTCTCTAACCCAGTACTTC. The full variable domain, rest sourced from reference TRBV18 and TRBJ2-5, is NAGVMQNPRHLVRRRGQEARLRCSPMKGHSHVYWYRQLPEEGLKFMVYLQKENIIDESGMPKERFSAEFPKEGPSILRIQQVVRGDSAAYFCASSPDRSSLTQYFGPGTRLLVL.

This clonotype showed up many times. The chain employs TRBV7-2 and TRBJ2-3; D not resolved. Between the trimmed V and J ends, which lost 4 bases and 11 bases, there was a span of 22 bases. This CDR3 region has 15 residues. Looked up from germline, CDR1 is SGHTA and CDR2 is FQGNSA. Written as DNA, the CDR3 is TGTGCCAGCAGCTCATCCGGAATGTCGGTTGGATTGCAGTATTTT. As protein: CASSSSGMSVGLQYF.

J is TRBJ2-1 and V is TRBV9, with D possibly called TRBD1 or TRBD2 (5 bases each). Germline CDR1 reads SGDLS; CDR2 reads YYNGEE. The germline V and J ends were trimmed by 3 bases and 8 bases, with 15 bases remaining between them. The CDR3 loop spans 14 amino acids. For the CDR3, the DNA is TGTGCCAGCAGCGCACCGGGATTAGGGGATGAGCAGTTCTTC. Residues: CASSAPGLGDEQFF.

This chain connects TRBV12-1 to TRBJ2-5; TRBD2, the table's D call, lacks a check against the DNA. TRBV12-1 is termed a pseudogene. The length of the CDR3 is 15 residues. The CDR3 loop reads CAIETSGDIQETQYF. CDR3 DNA: TGTGCCATCGAGACTAGCGGAGATATTCAAGAGACCCAGTACTTC.

This clonotype was counted between two and nine times. The chain is built from TRBV5-1 and TRBJ1-4, with D tentatively TRBD1 (5 bases). Trimming shortened V by 3 bases and J by 8 bases, and 14 bases separated the two germline ends. Germline CDR1 and CDR2: SGHRS and YFSETQ. The CDR3 runs 14 residues. The CDR3 sequence is CASSSRPGGEKLFF. CDR3 nucleotides: TGCGCCAGCAGCTCCCGACCGGGGGGAGAAAAACTGTTTTTT.

This clonotype was seen at least ten times. This chain links TRBV5-1 with TRBJ2-1; 7 positions agree with TRBD1. Germline CDR1 SGHRS, CDR2 YFSETQ. The CDR3 sequence is 13 residues long. Unmatched junction bases numbered 8, after V lost 4 bases and J lost 10 bases. The CDR3 reads CASSEWDSGEQFF. CDR3 coding DNA: TGCGCCAGCAGCGAATGGGACAGTGGGGAGCAGTTCTTC.

This clonotype appeared a few times. The V gene is TRBV7-3, the J gene TRBJ2-3; D not resolved. This CDR3 spans 13 amino acids. Germline values: CDR1 SGHTA, CDR2 FQGTGA. V lost 5 bases and J lost 4, with 10 bases in between. The DNA for the CDR3 is TGTGCCAGCAGCCTAAACCTAGCAGATACGCAGTATTTT. Translating it yields CASSLNLADTQYF.

The chain carries TRBV11-2 and TRBJ2-2, with D uncertain. Trimming removed 0 bases at V and 4 bases at J, with 9 bases between. CDR3 length: 15 residues. CDR1 and CDR2 from the germline V gene are SGHAT and FQNNGV. The CDR3 coding sequence is TGTGCCAGCAGCTTAGAGACTGTCGGCACCGGGGAGCTGTTTTTT. Translated: CASSLETVGTGELFF.

A few counts support this clonotype. The V gene is TRBV5-1, the J gene TRBJ2-7; maybe TRBD1 (5 bases). This CDR3 spans 15 amino acids. CDR1 and CDR2 (germline): SGHRS, YFSETQ. Deletions cut 0 bases from V and 4 bases from J, with 14 bases between. The CDR3 DNA follows: TGCGCCAGCAGCTTGGCCGCAACAGGATCTTACGAGCAGTACTTC. Translation gives CASSLAATGSYEQYF.

This clonotype was seen repeatedly, ten times or more. The chain is built from TRBV3-1 and TRBJ2-7; 9 bases agree with TRBD2. This CDR3 spans 13 amino acids. J lost 3 bases, V lost 5 bases, and 2 bases had no gene match. CDR1 and CDR2 (germline): LGHDT, YNNKEL (reference sequence). Here the CDR3 reads CASSSGGIYEQYF. The CDR3 DNA reads as TGTGCCAGCAGCAGCGGGGGGATCTACGAGCAGTACTTC.

This clonotype was counted between two and nine times. At one end, the junction sequence differs from germline, possibly due to a read error. The rearrangement joins TRBV3-1 to TRBJ2-3; maybe TRBD2 (7 bases). Germline V gives CDR1 LGHDT, CDR2 YNNKEL (reference sequence). The CDR3 covers 14 residues. The CDR3 sequence is CASSQGGGTDTQYF. DNA of the CDR3: TGTGCCAGCAGCCAGGGGGGGGGCACCGATACGCAGTATTTT.

V is TRBV7-2 and J is TRBJ1-4; D is uncertain. Trimming stripped 3 bases from V and 3 bases from J, with 5 bases between. The length of the CDR3 is 13 residues. The germline CDR1 and CDR2 sequences are SGHTA and FQGNSA. This CDR3 is CASSFHANEKLFF. The CDR3 bases are TGTGCCAGCAGCTTTCATGCTAATGAAAAACTGTTTTTT.

Many counts were recorded for this clonotype. This CDR3 reads CASSLRSSYNEQFF. CDR3 sequence (DNA): TGTGCCAGCAGTTTGAGGAGCTCCTACAATGAGCAGTTCTTC. The J gene is TRBJ2-1, the V gene TRBV28; unclear D gene. In germline, CDR1 is MDHEN, CDR2 SYDVKM. There are 14 residues in the CDR3. The V and J ends lost 3 bases and 0 bases respectively, with 6 bases between them.

This sequence joins TRBV7-9 and TRBJ2-3; 7 bases line up with TRBD2. Germline lookup yields CDR1 SEHNR and CDR2 FQNEAQ (reference sequence). J gave up 2 bases and V 7 bases, and 12 bases lay outside the gene matches. The CDR3 sequence is 16 residues long. The CDR3 DNA is TGTGCCAGCACCATACTAGCGTCCTTACTCACAGATACGCAGTATTTT. Amino acids: CASTILASLLTDTQYF.

The chain couples TRBV5-8 to TRBJ2-1; D remains ambiguous. The CDR3 contains 12 residues. The V gene lost 0 bases and the J gene lost 11 bases, with 9 bases spanning the gap. CDR1 and CDR2 (germline): SGHTS, YDEGEE. This CDR3 reads CASSLEPRKQFF. The CDR3 DNA reads as TGTGCCAGCAGCTTGGAACCGAGGAAGCAGTTCTTC.

This clonotype was detected ten times or more. This chain joins TRBV20-1 and TRBJ2-7; 12 bases are shared with TRBD2. Unmatched junction bases numbered 2, after V lost 1 base and J lost 4 bases. This CDR3 is built from 14 residues. Germline-derived CDR1 and CDR2 are DFQATT and SNEGSKA (reference sequence). The CDR3 DNA is TGCAGTGCTAGAGGGACTAGCGGGGTTTACGAGCAGTACTTC. This gives the protein CSARGTSGVYEQYF.